These 20 T cell receptor beta chains were sequenced from one sample in a study of blood T cell repertoires in COVID-19. This table comes from immunoSEQ multiplex PCR, and its TCRdb copy is limited to in-frame clones, with some not included. This sample has 85,000 to 130,000 clones, with 80% to 90% found just once. Sample: peripheral blood. These receptors all come from a man aged 55 to 70 with acute or convalescent COVID-19.

The chain recombines TRBV3-1 (or the pseudogene TRBV3-2) with TRBJ1-5, with D perhaps matching TRBD1 (6 bases). Germline CDR1 is LGHDT and CDR2 is YNNKEL (reference sequence). The CDR3 is made up of 17 amino acids. The V end lost 3 bases, the J end lost 0 bases, and 15 bases lay between the germline ends. CDR3 nucleotides: TGTGCCAGCAGCCATTCGGGACACCTAAATAGCAATCAGCCCCAGCATTTT. This gives the protein CASSHSGHLNSNQPQHF.

This clone was counted only a few times. V and J are TRBV24-1 and TRBJ2-5; 9 nucleotides agree with TRBD2. The CDR3 consists of 18 residues. With V trimmed by 3 bases and J by 2 bases, 12 bases remained unmatched. Germline V gene lookup returns CDR1 KGHDR and CDR2 SFDVKD. CDR3 loop: CATSDQVAGDASQETQYF. CDR3 nucleotide sequence: TGTGCCACCAGTGATCAGGTAGCGGGAGACGCCTCTCAAGAGACCCAGTACTTC.

This chain links TRBV28 with TRBJ1-2; tentatively, D is TRBD1 (6 bases). Germline lookup yields CDR1 MDHEN and CDR2 SYDVKM. The ends were cut back, 3 bases at V and 8 bases at J, with 10 bases in the middle. CDR3 length equals 12 residues. CDR3 DNA sequence: TGTGCCAGCAGTTTCCAGGGGTTCGGCTACACCTTC. As protein: CASSFQGFGYTF.

V and J are TRBV11-3 and TRBJ2-5, with 8 bases that match TRBD1. Germline assignment: CDR1 SGHNT and CDR2 YENEEA. The CDR3 is 14 residues long. V was pared by 5 bases and J by 5 bases, with 7 bases of the junction left unmatched. CDR3 sequence: CASSPGQGWETQYF. The CDR3 DNA sequence: TGTGCCAGCAGCCCAGGACAGGGATGGGAGACCCAGTACTTC.

This chain joins TRBV28 and TRBJ2-1; D possibly corresponds to TRBD1 (5 bases). With 5 bases removed from V and 4 bases from J, the gap between germline ends came to 9 bases. This CDR3 is built from 13 residues. The germline CDR1 and CDR2 sequences are MDHEN and SYDVKM. In DNA, the CDR3 is TGTGCCAGCAGTCAATACAGGTACAATGAGCAGTTCTTC. This encodes CASSQYRYNEQFF. The full variable domain, rest sourced from reference TRBV28 and TRBJ2-1, is DVKVTQSSRYLVKRTGEKVFLECVQDMDHENMFWYRQDPGLGLRLIYFSYDVKMKEKGDIPEGYSVSREKKERFSLILESASTNQTSMYLCASSQYRYNEQFFGPGTRLTVL.

The gene calls are TRBV16 and TRBJ1-6, with a possible D match to TRBD1 (5 bases). The V gene's germline CDR1 is KGHSY and CDR2 FQNENV. The CDR3 has 17 amino acids. Trimming took off 5 bases at V and 0 bases at J, with 14 bases between the two ends. CDR3 nucleotides: TGTGCCAGCAGCAGGCGGGGCGAGGGCTCCTATAATTCACCCCTCCACTTT. Translating gives CASSRRGEGSYNSPLHF.

CDR3 amino acids: CASSQDSSYNEQFF. DNA of the CDR3: TGCGCCAGCAGTCAGGACAGCTCCTACAATGAGCAGTTCTTC. The rearrangement uses TRBV5-1 and TRBJ2-1; D possibly corresponds to TRBD1 (6 bases). CDR3 length: 14 amino acids. Trimming removed 5 bases from V and 0 bases from J, with 9 bases in between. CDR1 SGHRS and CDR2 YFSETQ come from the germline V gene.

The V gene is TRBV28, the J gene TRBJ2-7; the D gene is possibly TRBD2 (6 bases). CDR3 length: 15 amino acids. The V and J ends lost 8 bases and 0 bases respectively, with 17 bases between them. Germline V gene lookup returns CDR1 MDHEN and CDR2 SYDVKM. The CDR3 reads CASGPGGGGSYEQYF. The CDR3 region has the DNA TGTGCCAGCGGCCCCGGGGGAGGAGGCTCCTACGAGCAGTACTTC.

The chain carries TRBV4-3 and TRBJ1-1; the D gene is possibly TRBD1 (5 bases). Trimming pared 0 bases from V and 2 bases from J, leaving 16 bases between. The CDR3 runs to 17 residues. The germline V gene has CDR1 LGHNA and CDR2 YSLEER. CDR3 region: CASSQDRTTAVNTEAFF. DNA of the CDR3: TGCGCCAGCAGCCAAGATAGGACGACAGCCGTCAACACTGAAGCTTTCTTT.

The chain is built from TRBV4-2 and TRBJ2-2, with a tentative D call TRBD2 (7 bases). Trimming took 4 bases from V and 6 from J, leaving 15 bases between them. Germline V lookup: CDR1 LGHNA, CDR2 YNFKEQ. This CDR3 has 15 residues. The CDR3 region is CASSPRGADAGELFF. DNA for the CDR3: TGTGCCAGCAGCCCCCGGGGGGCGGACGCCGGGGAGCTGTTTTTT.

This chain uses TRBV10-3 with TRBJ2-2; no reliable D call. Trimming left V 6 bases short and J 1 base short, with 9 bases between. The CDR3 is made up of 14 amino acids. Germline CDR1 is ENHRY and CDR2 is SYGVKD. The CDR3 spells CAIRLEVNTGELFF. CDR3 in DNA: TGTGCCATCAGGCTAGAGGTGAACACCGGGGAGCTGTTTTTT.

V and J are TRBV28 and TRBJ2-1; 7 nucleotides match TRBD1. Germline assignment: CDR1 MDHEN and CDR2 SYDVKM. The CDR3 sequence is 15 residues long. Trimming removed 6 bases from V and 3 bases from J; junction bases left unmatched: 8. The CDR3 here is CASSPGTAHYNEQFF. The CDR3 coding sequence is TGTGCCAGCAGCCCCGGGACAGCGCACTACAATGAGCAGTTCTTC.

In this sample, this clone turned up a few times. The V call is TRBV19, the J call TRBJ2-7; 10 nucleotides line up with TRBD1. V lost 5 bases and J lost 4; bases outside the gene matches: 2. Germline-derived CDR1 and CDR2 are LNHDA and SQIVND (reference sequence). This CDR3 contains 13 residues. CDR3 nucleotide sequence: TGTGCCAGTAGTGGGGACAGGGGATACGAGCAGTACTTC. This sequence encodes CASSGDRGYEQYF.

This clone has just one count. The chain uses TRBV10-2 and TRBJ1-4; 8 nucleotides line up with TRBD1. Losses at the gene ends were 6 bases for V and 6 bases for J; bases not matched to a gene: 6. In germline, CDR1 is WSHSY, CDR2 SAAADI. The CDR3 contains 14 residues. Here the CDR3 DNA reads TGCGCCAGCAGCCCCGGACAGGGTTATGAAAAACTGTTTTTT. Protein: CASSPGQGYEKLFF.

The V call is TRBV7-2, the J call TRBJ2-3, with 9 bases matching TRBD2. Germline CDR1 and CDR2: SGHTA and FQGNSA. V lost 8 bases and J lost 3; bases outside the gene matches: 9. The CDR3 spans 15 residues. CDR3 region: CASLHPSGATDTQYF. CDR3 DNA sequence: TGTGCCAGCCTCCATCCTAGCGGGGCGACAGATACGCAGTATTTT.

The chain carries TRBV14 and TRBJ2-5; maybe TRBD2 (6 bases). V lost 4 bases to trimming and J lost 1 base, with 10 bases between them. Germline V lookup: CDR1 SGHDN, CDR2 FVKESK. The CDR3 sequence is 14 residues long. The CDR3 loop is CASSLGGIQETQYF. DNA for the CDR3: TGTGCCAGCAGCCTGGGGGGTATCCAAGAGACCCAGTACTTC.

The J gene is TRBJ2-1, the V gene TRBV6-5; weak D call: TRBD2 (6 bases). This CDR3 spans 13 amino acids. In germline, CDR1 is MNHEY, CDR2 SVGAGI. Trimming shortened V by 6 bases and J by 5 bases, and 11 bases separated the two germline ends. For the CDR3, the DNA is TGTGCCAGCAGGGGAGGTAATAACAATGAGCAGTTCTTC. Amino acids: CASRGGNNNEQFF.

The CDR3 spells CASSLPSGRSEFF. In nucleotides, the CDR3 is TGTGCCAGCAGTTTGCCTAGCGGGAGGTCTGAGTTCTTC. The chain carries TRBV28 and TRBJ2-1, with 11 positions matching TRBD2. The CDR3 is 13 residues long. J lost 14 bases, V lost 3 bases, and 6 bases had no gene match. Per germline, CDR1 MDHEN and CDR2 SYDVKM.

This clone was observed a single time. The chain couples TRBV11-2 to TRBJ1-1; possible D gene TRBD1, 5 bases. This CDR3 is built from 17 residues. The germline gives CDR1 SGHAT, CDR2 FQNNGV. V was shortened by 1 base and J by 1 base, with 16 bases between the two germline ends. The CDR3 is CASSLVGQGRPNTEAFF. The CDR3 bases are TGTGCCAGCAGCTTAGTTGGGCAGGGAAGGCCGAACACTGAAGCTTTCTTT.

The chain carries TRBV5-8 and TRBJ1-6; D may be TRBD1 (5 bases). CDR3 length equals 18 residues. V lost 4 bases, J lost 7 bases, and 24 bases lay in between. Germline V lookup: CDR1 SGHTS, CDR2 YDEGEE. The CDR3 here is CASSLFGFAGDLNSPLHF. CDR3 DNA: TGTGCCAGCAGCCTTTTCGGGTTCGCGGGGGACTTAAATTCACCCCTCCACTTT.